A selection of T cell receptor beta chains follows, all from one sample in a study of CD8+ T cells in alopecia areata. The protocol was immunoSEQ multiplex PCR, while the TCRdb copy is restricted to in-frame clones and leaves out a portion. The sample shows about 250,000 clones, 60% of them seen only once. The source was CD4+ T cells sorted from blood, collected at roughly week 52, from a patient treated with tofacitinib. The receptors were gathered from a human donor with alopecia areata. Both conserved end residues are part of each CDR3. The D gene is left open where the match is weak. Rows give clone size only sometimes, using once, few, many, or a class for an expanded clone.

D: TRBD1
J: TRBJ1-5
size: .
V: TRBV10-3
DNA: TGTGCCATCAGTGAGTCTTTGATGGACAGGGGATCGGGTCAGCCCCAGCATTTT
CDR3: CAISESLMDRGSGQPQHF

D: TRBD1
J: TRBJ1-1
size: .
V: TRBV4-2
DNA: TGTGCCAGCAGCCGAGCCGGGACAGGGGAAACTGGAGCTTTCTTT
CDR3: CASSRAGTGETGAFF

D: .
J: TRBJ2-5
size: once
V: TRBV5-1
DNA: TGCGCCAGCAGTTCGGACCCCGGACGAGAGACCCAGTACTTC
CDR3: CASSSDPGRETQYF

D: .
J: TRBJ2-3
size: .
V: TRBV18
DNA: TGTGCCAGCTCACTGACAGGAGGATCCCGCACAGATACGCAGTATTTT
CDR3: CASSLTGGSRTDTQYF

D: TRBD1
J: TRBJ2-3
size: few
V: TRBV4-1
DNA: TGCGCCAGCAGCCGCCGGGACAGCAGCACAGATACGCAGTATTTT
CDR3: CASSRRDSSTDTQYF

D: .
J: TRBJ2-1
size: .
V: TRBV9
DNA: TGTGCCAGCAGCATAGACGCGGGTGAGCAGTTCTTC
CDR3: CASSIDAGEQFF

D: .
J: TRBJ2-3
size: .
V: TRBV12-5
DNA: TGTGCTAGTGGTTTGGTCGGAGGCACAGATACGCAGTATTTT
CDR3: CASGLVGGTDTQYF

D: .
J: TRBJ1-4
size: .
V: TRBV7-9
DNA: TGTGCCAGCAGCTTAGTGGATGAAAAACTGTTTTTT
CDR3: CASSLVDEKLFF

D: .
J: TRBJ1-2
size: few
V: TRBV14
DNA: TGTGCCAGCAGCCAAGGAGCTCTCTATGGCTACACCTTC
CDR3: CASSQGALYGYTF

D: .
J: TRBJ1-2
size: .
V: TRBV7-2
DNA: TGTGCCAGCAGCTTAGCGGTGCAGAAATATGGCTACACCTTC
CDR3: CASSLAVQKYGYTF

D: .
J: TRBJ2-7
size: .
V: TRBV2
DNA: TGTGCCAGCAGGACACGGGTCTACGAGCAGTACTTC
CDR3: CASRTRVYEQYF

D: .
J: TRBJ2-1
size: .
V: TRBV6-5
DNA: TGTGCCAGCAGTCCACCGTCTGGGGAGCAGTTCTTC
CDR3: CASSPPSGEQFF

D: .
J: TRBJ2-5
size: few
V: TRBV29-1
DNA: TGCAGCGTTGCAGAAGGGGTAGAGACCCAGTACTTC
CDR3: CSVAEGVETQYF

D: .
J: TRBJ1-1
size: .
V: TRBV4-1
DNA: TGCGCCAGCAGACAAAGAGGAGAGACTGAAGCTTTCTTT
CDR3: CASRQRGETEAFF

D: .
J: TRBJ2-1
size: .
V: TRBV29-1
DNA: TGCAGCGTGGATCGAACTCTTTACAATGAGCAGTTCTTC
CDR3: CSVDRTLYNEQFF

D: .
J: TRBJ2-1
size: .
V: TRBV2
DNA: TGTGCCTCACGAGGAGGGGCTTCCTACAATGAGCAGTTCTTC
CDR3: CASRGGASYNEQFF

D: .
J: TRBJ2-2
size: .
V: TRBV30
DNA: TGTGCCTGGAGTCAACACATCGGGGAGCTGTTTTTT
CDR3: CAWSQHIGELFF

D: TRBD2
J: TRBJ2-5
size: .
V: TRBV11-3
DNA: TGTGCCAGCAGCTTGGGTCGGGGGGAAGAGACCCAGTACTTC
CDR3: CASSLGRGEETQYF

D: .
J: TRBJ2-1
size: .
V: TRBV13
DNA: TGTGCCAGCAGCTCCCGTGGCAGCTCCTACAATGAGCAGTTCTTC
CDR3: CASSSRGSSYNEQFF

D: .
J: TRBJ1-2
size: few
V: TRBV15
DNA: TGTGCCACCAGCAGAGCAGGGGCAGGGTTGAGAGGCTACACCTTC
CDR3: CATSRAGAGLRGYTF

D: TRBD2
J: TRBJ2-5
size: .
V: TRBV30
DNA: TGTGCCTGGAGTGTAATGAGCGGGGCAGGGACCCAGTACTTC
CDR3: CAWSVMSGAGTQYF

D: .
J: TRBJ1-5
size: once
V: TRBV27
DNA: TGTGCCAGCAGTTTATATCAGGATAGCAATCAGCCCCAGCATTTT
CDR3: CASSLYQDSNQPQHF

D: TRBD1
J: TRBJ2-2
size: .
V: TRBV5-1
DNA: TGCGCCAGCAGACTCGCGCGGGGACAGGCAATCTCGAACACCGGGGAGCTGTTTTTT
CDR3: CASRLARGQAISNTGELFF

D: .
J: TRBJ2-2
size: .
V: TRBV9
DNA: TGTGCCAGCAGCGGGACAGTGAACACCGGGGAGCTGTTTTTT
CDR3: CASSGTVNTGELFF

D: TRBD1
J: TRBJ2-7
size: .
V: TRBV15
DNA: TGTGCCACCAGGCCAGGGACAGGGGAGGACGAGCAGTACTTC
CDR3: CATRPGTGEDEQYF

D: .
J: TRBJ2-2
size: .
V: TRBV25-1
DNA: TGTGCCAGCAGTGACCCGGGGCTCGGTATTACCGGGGAGCTGTTTTTT
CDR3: CASSDPGLGITGELFF

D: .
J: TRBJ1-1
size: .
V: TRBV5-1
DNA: TGCGCCAGCAGCTTGGGGGGAACAATGAACACTGAAGCTTTCTTT
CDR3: CASSLGGTMNTEAFF

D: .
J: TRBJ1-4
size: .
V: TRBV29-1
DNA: TGCAGCGTGCGAACTAATGAAAAACTGTTTTTT
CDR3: CSVRTNEKLFF

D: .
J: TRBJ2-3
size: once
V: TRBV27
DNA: TGTGCCAGCAGTTTATCTGGGGGGTCGCAGTATTTT
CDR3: CASSLSGGSQYF

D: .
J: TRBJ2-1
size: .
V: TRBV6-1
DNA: TGTGCCAGCAGTGAAGCGCGAGGGAAACAGTTCTTC
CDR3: CASSEARGKQFF

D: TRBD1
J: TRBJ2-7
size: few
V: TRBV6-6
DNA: TGTGCCAGCAGTTACTCAACAGGGGACGACCCGTTATTC
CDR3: CASSYSTGDDPLF

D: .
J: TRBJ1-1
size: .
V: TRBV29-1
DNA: TGCAGCGTTGGCCTCCCCCTGGGCACTGAAGCTTTCTTT
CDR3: CSVGLPLGTEAFF

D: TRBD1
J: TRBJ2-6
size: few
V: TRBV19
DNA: TGTGCCAGCCAGGACAGGGTAGGCTCTGGGGCCAACGTCCTGACTTTC
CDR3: CASQDRVGSGANVLTF

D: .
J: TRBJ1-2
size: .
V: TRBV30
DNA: TGTGCCTGGAGTGTCGAATGGAACTATGGCTACACCTTC
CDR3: CAWSVEWNYGYTF

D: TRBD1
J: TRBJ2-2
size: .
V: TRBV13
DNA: TGTGCCAGCAGCTTGATTTTCGTTTCCGGGACAGGGAACACCGGGGAGCTGTTTTTT
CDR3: CASSLIFVSGTGNTGELFF

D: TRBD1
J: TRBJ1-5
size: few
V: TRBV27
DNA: TGTGCCAGCAGTCCCGACAGGGGGCGAAATCAGCCCCAGCATTTT
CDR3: CASSPDRGRNQPQHF

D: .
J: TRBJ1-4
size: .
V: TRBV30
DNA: TGTGCCTGGAGTGTTAGACCCGTCGGTGGGGGAAAACTGTTTTTT
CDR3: CAWSVRPVGGGKLFF

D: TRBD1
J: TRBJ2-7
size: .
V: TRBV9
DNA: TGTGCCAGCAGCGTAAATATCGGACAGGGGCTCTACGAGCAGTACTTC
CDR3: CASSVNIGQGLYEQYF

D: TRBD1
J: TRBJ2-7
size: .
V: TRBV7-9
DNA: TGTGCCAGCAGCTCCATGGACAGGGCTTACTACGAGCAGTACTTC
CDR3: CASSSMDRAYYEQYF

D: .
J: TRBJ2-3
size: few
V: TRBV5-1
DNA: TGCGCCAGCAGCTCCCTTAGCGTTGCACTACCATTTTTT
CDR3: CASSSLSVALPFF